The 23 T cell receptor beta chains reported below all come from one sample, sequenced in a study of cytomegalovirus exposure and HLA in healthy donors. The PCR made use of 60 Vbeta and 13 Jbeta primers. TCRdb's table, derived via immunoSEQ multiplex PCR, lists solely in-frame clones and lacks some. The data hold about 67,000 clones, with 80% observed a single time. The sequenced sample consisted of PBMCs. The receptor set was obtained from a woman aged 30 to 39 in good health and CMV-seronegative.

The gene calls are TRBV9 and TRBJ2-7, with 10 positions matching TRBD1. V lost 4 bases and J lost 3; bases outside the gene matches: 10. Germline values: CDR1 SGDLS, CDR2 YYNGEE. This CDR3 comprises 16 residues. The CDR3 region has the DNA TGTGCCAGCAGCCCAGAAGTGACAGGGGGCTTCTACGAGCAGTACTTC. It encodes CASSPEVTGGFYEQYF.

The genes are TRBV7-9 and TRBJ2-1; 9 bases match TRBD2. Trimming removed 2 bases from V and 4 bases from J; junction bases left unmatched: 6. This CDR3 region has 16 residues. Germline values: CDR1 SEHNR, CDR2 FQNEAQ (reference sequence). Here the CDR3 reads CASSLPPGLAYNEQFF. DNA for the CDR3: TGTGCCAGCAGCTTACCCCCCGGACTAGCGTACAATGAGCAGTTCTTC.

The J gene is TRBJ2-1, the V gene TRBV5-1; 12 bases line up with TRBD1. CDR3 length: 15 residues. The V segment lost 4 bases and the J segment 5 bases; nucleotides outside the gene matches: 4. In germline, CDR1 is SGHRS, CDR2 YFSETQ. CDR3 DNA: TGCGCCAGCAGCCACGGGACAGGGGGCAACAATGAGCAGTTCTTC. Translating it yields CASSHGTGGNNEQFF.

J is TRBJ2-7 and V is TRBV28; the match to TRBD2 covers 8 bases. This CDR3 is built from 16 residues. Germline CDR1 MDHEN, CDR2 SYDVKM. J lost 4 bases, V lost 1 base, and 9 bases had no gene match. CDR3 nucleotide sequence: TGTGCCAGCAGTTTATTCGGGACTAGTGGGGGGTACGAGCAGTACTTC. Translation: CASSLFGTSGGYEQYF.

This chain uses TRBV30 with TRBJ2-5, with 9 bases lining up with TRBD2. J was trimmed by 5 bases and V by 5 bases; bases with no gene match: 6. This CDR3 is 13 amino acids long. Germline loops: CDR1 GTSNPN, CDR2 SVGIG (reference sequence). DNA of the CDR3: TGTGCCTGGGCAGGGAGCGGGGGGGAGACCCAGTACTTC. Translated: CAWAGSGGETQYF.

The CDR3 bases are TGCGCCAGCAGCCAAGGGGGCTCTGGCGGGAGCGTTCCTCTCTCCTACGAGCAGTACTTC. Translating it yields CASSQGGSGGSVPLSYEQYF. This chain uses TRBV4-1 with TRBJ2-7; 7 nucleotides match TRBD2. CDR1 is MGHRA, CDR2 YSYEKL, per germline. V was pared by 1 base and J by 0 bases, with 18 bases of the junction left unmatched. The CDR3 contains 20 residues.

V gene TRBV2 combines with J gene TRBJ1-1, with TRBD1 identical over 9 bases. Germline assignment: CDR1 SNHLY and CDR2 FYNNEI. V shed 4 bases and J 0 bases; nucleotides not matched to a gene: 0. The CDR3 runs to 14 residues. CDR3 coding DNA: TGTGCCAGCAGTGGGGACAGGGTGAACACTGAAGCTTTCTTT. Its protein is CASSGDRVNTEAFF.

The chain uses TRBV4-1 and TRBJ1-3; unclear D gene. Trimming removed 2 bases from V and 0 bases from J, with 8 bases in between. This CDR3 is built from 15 residues. Germline assignment: CDR1 MGHRA and CDR2 YSYEKL. As DNA, the CDR3 is TGCGCCAGCAGCCAACCCCGAGACTCTGGAAACACCATATATTTT. Translated, it gives CASSQPRDSGNTIYF.

This clone was recorded only once. The chain carries TRBV7-9 and TRBJ1-1; tentative D call: TRBD1 (5 bases). From germline, CDR1 is SEHNR and CDR2 FQNEAQ (reference sequence). V was shortened by 3 bases and J by 0 bases, with 8 bases between the two germline ends. The CDR3 consists of 14 residues. CDR3 in DNA: TGTGCCAGCAGCTTGACAGCTGTGAACACTGAAGCTTTCTTT. This translates into CASSLTAVNTEAFF.

The rearrangement uses TRBV19 and TRBJ1-2; TRBD1 matches 8 bases. Germline CDR1 LNHDA, CDR2 SQIVND (reference sequence). The CDR3 is 12 amino acids. The V and J ends lost 9 bases and 6 bases, in that order; junction bases with no gene match: 6. The CDR3: CASRLQGDGYTF. The DNA for the CDR3 is TGTGCCAGCAGACTACAGGGGGATGGCTACACCTTC.

The genes are TRBV4-1 and TRBJ1-2; D may be TRBD1 (5 bases). Germline V gene data show CDR1 as MGHRA and CDR2 as YSYEKL. The ends were cut back, 4 bases at V and 0 bases at J, with 18 bases in the middle. The CDR3 length is 17 residues. This CDR3 is CASSRPRGGFANYGYTF. In DNA, the CDR3 is TGCGCCAGCAGCCGGCCTCGCGGGGGGTTCGCTAACTATGGCTACACCTTC.

The gene calls are TRBV5-1 and TRBJ1-1; 7 nucleotides align to TRBD1. The trim removed 4 bases at V and 7 bases at J, leaving 10 bases unmatched. Germline V gene data show CDR1 as SGHRS and CDR2 as YFSETQ. The CDR3 extends over 14 amino acids. As DNA, the CDR3 is TGCGCCAGCAGCCAGACAGGGTACTCAGGTGAAGCTTTCTTT. Encoded protein: CASSQTGYSGEAFF.

This chain joins TRBV30 and TRBJ2-1; 11 nucleotides match TRBD1. V trimming: 4 bases; J trimming: 5 bases; junction bases outside the gene matches: 7. From germline, CDR1 is GTSNPN and CDR2 SVGIG (reference sequence). The CDR3 is made up of 15 amino acids. CDR3 in amino acids: CAWTTWGQGDNEQFF. The CDR3 bases are TGTGCCTGGACAACGTGGGGACAGGGGGACAATGAGCAGTTCTTC. The variable domain in full, with the rest retrieved from reference TRBV30 and TRBJ2-1, is SQTIHQWPATLVQPVGSPLSLECTVEGTSNPNLYWYRQAAGRGLQLLFYSVGIGQISSEVPQNLSASRPQDRQFILSSKKLLLSDSGFYLCAWTTWGQGDNEQFFGPGTRLTVL.

In its sample, this clone was seen a few times. This chain connects TRBV2 to TRBJ2-7; 14 bases map to TRBD2. There are 14 residues in the CDR3. CDR1 and CDR2 from the germline V gene are SNHLY and FYNNEI. Trimming took 10 bases from V and 6 from J; bases not matched to a gene: 8. Written as DNA, the CDR3 is TGTGCCACCATGCCGGGACTAGCGGGAGTCGAGCAGTACTTC. Protein sequence: CATMPGLAGVEQYF.

The chain links TRBV30 to TRBJ1-3; D is possibly TRBD1 (5 bases). Trimming removed 3 bases at V and 2 bases at J, with 5 bases between. Germline V gene data show CDR1 as GTSNPN and CDR2 as SVGIG (reference sequence). This CDR3 spans 12 amino acids. CDR3 protein: CAWRDTGNTIYF. Written as DNA, the CDR3 is TGTGCCTGGAGGGACACTGGAAACACCATATATTTT.

The V gene is TRBV5-1, the J gene TRBJ2-4, with TRBD1 matching 7 bases. Germline V gives CDR1 SGHRS, CDR2 YFSETQ. V gave up 6 bases and J gave up 7 bases; unmatched junction bases: 10. The CDR3 loop spans 14 amino acids. The CDR3: CASTRGFEANIQYF. CDR3 DNA sequence: TGCGCCAGCACCAGGGGGTTCGAAGCGAACATTCAGTACTTC.

The rearrangement uses TRBV5-4 and TRBJ2-3; 10 bases are a match to TRBD2. The CDR3 totals 17 residues. With V trimmed by 3 bases and J by 2 bases, 9 bases remained unmatched. The V gene's germline CDR1 is SGHNT and CDR2 YYREEE (reference sequence). The DNA of the CDR3 is TGTGCCAGCAGCTCACCTCTGGGACTAGCGAACACAGATACGCAGTATTTT. This translates into CASSSPLGLANTDTQYF. The full variable domain, its missing parts supplied by reference TRBV5-4 and TRBJ2-3, is ETGVTQSPTHLIKTRGQQVTLRCSSQSGHNTVSWYQQALGQGPQFIFQYYREEENGRGNFPPRFSGLQFPNYSSELNVNALELDDSALYLCASSSPLGLANTDTQYFGPGTRLTVL.

The CDR3 coding sequence is TGCAGTGCTAGACGGACTGAGACCCAGTACTTC. This sequence encodes CSARRTETQYF. V gene TRBV20-1 combines with J gene TRBJ2-5; TRBD2 might be the D (5 bases). From germline, CDR1 is DFQATT and CDR2 SNEGSKA (reference sequence). The CDR3 has 11 residues. The germline V and J ends were trimmed by 2 bases and 5 bases, with 6 bases remaining between them.

This clone has only one observation. The J gene is TRBJ2-7, the V gene TRBV7-2; D perhaps matches TRBD1 (6 bases). CDR1 is SGHTA and CDR2 is FQGNSA in the germline V gene. The germline V and J ends were trimmed by 1 base and 3 bases, with 13 bases remaining between them. The CDR3 contains 15 residues. CDR3 in DNA: TGTGCCAGCAGCTTAGGAACACAGGGCCTCTACGAGCAGTACTTC. It encodes CASSLGTQGLYEQYF.

The chain employs TRBV5-1 and TRBJ1-2; 7 positions match TRBD1. Germline V gene data show CDR1 as SGHRS and CDR2 as YFSETQ. The CDR3 consists of 14 residues. The V gene end was trimmed by 0 bases and the J gene end by 8 bases; junction bases not matched to a gene: 7. The CDR3 loop reads CASSLGEGGRGYTF. CDR3 bases: TGCGCCAGCAGCTTGGGTGAAGGGGGCAGGGGCTACACCTTC.

The sample holds a few counts of this clone. The CDR3 sequence is CASSQDGTRRLEFF. The CDR3 DNA follows: TGCGCCAGCAGCCAAGATGGGACTAGACGGCTGGAGTTCTTC. The chain links TRBV4-1 to TRBJ2-1; 8 nucleotides agree with TRBD2. The V gene's germline CDR1 is MGHRA and CDR2 YSYEKL. The V and J ends lost 0 bases and 14 bases, in that order; junction bases with no gene match: 9. This CDR3 is built from 14 residues.

The V gene is TRBV4-1, the J gene TRBJ2-5; 12 bases are shared with TRBD2. Looked up from germline, CDR1 is MGHRA and CDR2 is YSYEKL. The CDR3 totals 19 residues. The V gene end was trimmed by 0 bases and the J gene end by 5 bases; junction bases not matched to a gene: 13. In DNA form, the CDR3 reads TGCGCCAGCAGCCAAGAACGACTAGCGGGGGCAAAAAGGTCGGAGACCCAGTACTTC. Amino acid sequence: CASSQERLAGAKRSETQYF.

This clone was counted a few times. J is TRBJ2-2 and V is TRBV6-6; tentatively, D is TRBD2 (5 bases). The CDR3 runs 15 residues. The germline gives CDR1 MNHNY, CDR2 SVGAGI (reference sequence). V lost 2 bases and J lost 0, with 7 bases in between. The DNA for the CDR3 is TGTGCCAGCAGTTACGGGGAGTCGAACACCGGGGAGCTGTTTTTT. Translated: CASSYGESNTGELFF.